The 17 T cell receptor beta chains presented below share a single source sample, sequenced in a study of beta chain features in type 1 diabetes (dated by TCRdb to the late 2010s). Beyond this particular receptor, the publication reports: A moderate but significant shortening of TCRB CDR3 length was observed in type 1 diabetes patients in all four CD4+ subsets.

Antigens for these TCRs are unknown. Libraries were constructed by the immunoSEQ multiplex PCR assay. The High Capacity cDNA Reverse Transcription Kit was used to reverse transcribe all of the isolated RNA, meaning that expressed TCRB transcripts were what got sequenced. Here the immuneACCESS table is served through TCRdb, limited to in-frame sequences with V and J called. Missing clones are a known gap in these copies; in checked studies unresolved V genes cover under half, and the rest lacks a known reason. The sample profile shows roughly 150,000 clones; approximately 8.7% of them were found once. Clones ranked in the top ten supply 0.7% of the sample. Material: central memory CD4+ T cells from blood. Source of these receptors: a woman aged 25-40 years with type 1 diabetes.

In this sample, this clone turned up a few times. The chain recombines TRBV5-1 with TRBJ2-1, with a weak D call TRBD2 (5 bases). The CDR3 spans 13 residues. Germline lookup yields CDR1 SGHRS and CDR2 YFSETQ. Trimming took 1 base from V and 8 from J, leaving 10 bases between them. This CDR3 is CASSLIGKDEQFF. The DNA for the CDR3 is TGCGCCAGCAGCTTGATCGGGAAAGATGAGCAGTTCTTC.

This chain joins TRBV5-1 and TRBJ2-7; 10 nucleotides align to TRBD1. This CDR3 contains 14 residues. The germline V gene encodes CDR1 SGHRS and CDR2 YFSETQ. Unmatched junction bases numbered 7, after V lost 8 bases and J lost 2 bases. CDR3 sequence reads: CASYPGTGAYEQYF. In nucleotides, the CDR3 is TGCGCCAGTTATCCCGGGACAGGGGCCTACGAGCAGTACTTC.

This clone has a handful of counts. J is TRBJ2-1 and V is TRBV28; 7 bases agree with TRBD2. The CDR3 runs to 14 residues. The V segment lost 5 bases and the J segment 10 bases; nucleotides outside the gene matches: 11. Germline assignment: CDR1 MDHEN and CDR2 SYDVKM. The CDR3 loop reads CASSLPGGLLEQFF. The DNA of the CDR3 is TGTGCCAGCAGTCTCCCGGGGGGTCTGCTGGAGCAGTTCTTC.

The rearrangement uses TRBV7-2 and TRBJ2-1; D not resolved. Germline V CDR1 and CDR2: SGHTA, FQGNSA. CDR3 length equals 12 residues. V shed 5 bases and J shed 9 bases, with 11 bases lying between them. In nucleotides, the CDR3 is TGTGCCAGCAGCCCACATATCAGTGAGCAGTTCTTC. It is translated as CASSPHISEQFF.

This clone has a handful of counts. The chain carries TRBV30 and TRBJ1-1; unclear D gene. V was clipped by 2 bases and J by 0 bases, with 22 bases between them. Germline V gene sequence: CDR1 GTSNPN, CDR2 SVGIG (reference sequence). The CDR3 totals 18 residues. Here the CDR3 DNA reads TGTGCCTGGAGTCATGTGGCAGGAATGGGAGGCATGAACACTGAAGCTTTCTTT. The encoded protein is CAWSHVAGMGGMNTEAFF.

In its sample, this clone was seen a few times. The chain couples TRBV5-4 to TRBJ1-5, with 7 bases aligning to TRBD1. After removal of 2 bases from V and 11 bases from J, the junction contained 7 bases not matched to a gene. The CDR3 sequence is 13 residues long. Germline-derived CDR1 and CDR2 are SGHNT and YYREEE (reference sequence). CDR3 coding DNA: TGTGCCAGCAGCTTTGACAGGGAAGGGGCCCAGCATTTT. Translation gives CASSFDREGAQHF.

This clone was picked up a small number of times. The genes are TRBV15 and TRBJ2-5, with 8 bases aligning to TRBD1. This CDR3 has 15 amino acids. Germline V gives CDR1 LNHNV, CDR2 YYDKDF (reference sequence). The J segment lost 2 bases and the V segment lost 2 bases, leaving 4 bases of the junction unmatched. DNA for the CDR3: TGTGCCACCAGCAGACGAGGGACAGGTCAAGAGACCCAGTACTTC. This codes for CATSRRGTGQETQYF.

This clone has a handful of counts. The V gene is TRBV2, the J gene TRBJ1-1; D unresolved. This CDR3 is 13 amino acids long. Germline CDR1 reads SNHLY; CDR2 reads FYNNEI. Trimming removed 1 base at V and 10 bases at J, with 13 bases between. The CDR3 spells CASSEVVQSRAFF. CDR3 in DNA: TGTGCCAGCAGTGAAGTTGTTCAGTCCCGAGCTTTCTTT.

This clone was recorded a few times. V is TRBV2 and J is TRBJ2-7, with TRBD1 matching 7 bases. The CDR3 has 14 residues. Unmatched junction bases numbered 4, after V lost 4 bases and J lost 1 base. Germline assignment: CDR1 SNHLY and CDR2 FYNNEI. The CDR3 nucleotides are TGTGCCAGCAGTGGACAGGGCGGATCCTACGAGCAGTACTTC. It is translated as CASSGQGGSYEQYF.

The J gene is TRBJ1-2, the V gene TRBV11-2; a possible D gene is TRBD1 (5 bases). CDR1 and CDR2 (germline): SGHAT, FQNNGV. The CDR3 consists of 16 residues. Trimming removed 5 bases from V and 4 bases from J, with 20 bases in between. This CDR3 reads CASSPQAGEGVYGYTF. CDR3 nucleotide sequence: TGTGCCAGCAGCCCACAGGCTGGGGAAGGGGTCTATGGCTACACCTTC. Full variable domain (remainder filled in from reference TRBV11-2 and TRBJ1-2): EAGVAQSPRYKIIEKRQSVAFWCNPISGHATLYWYQQILGQGPKLLIQFQNNGVVDDSQLPKDRFSAERLKGVDSTLKIQPAKLEDSAVYLCASSPQAGEGVYGYTFGSGTRLTVV.

This clone was counted a few times. The chain is built from TRBV28 and TRBJ1-1; D may be TRBD1 (5 bases). The CDR3 is 16 residues long. Trimming shortened V by 5 bases and J by 3 bases, and 19 bases separated the two germline ends. CDR1 and CDR2 from the germline V gene are MDHEN and SYDVKM. The CDR3 spells CASSPGGAQGHTEAFF. In DNA form, the CDR3 reads TGTGCCAGCAGTCCGGGGGGAGCCCAGGGCCACACTGAAGCTTTCTTT.

V gene TRBV30 combines with J gene TRBJ2-5; 7 positions agree with TRBD2. The V segment lost 2 bases and the J segment 5 bases; nucleotides outside the gene matches: 11. CDR1 and CDR2 (germline): GTSNPN, SVGIG (reference sequence). CDR3 length: 15 amino acids. The chain's CDR3 is CAWSKASGPFETQYF. The CDR3 DNA reads TGTGCCTGGAGTAAAGCTAGCGGCCCCTTTGAGACCCAGTACTTC.

There are a few counts of this clone. The rearrangement joins TRBV5-1 to TRBJ1-1; 7 bases fit TRBD1. Germline assignment: CDR1 SGHRS and CDR2 YFSETQ. With 4 bases clipped from V and 6 bases from J, the junction kept 9 bases outside the gene matches. The CDR3 has 14 amino acids. The CDR3 sequence is CASSEIQGDAEAFF. The CDR3 nucleotides are TGCGCCAGCAGCGAGATCCAGGGGGACGCTGAAGCTTTCTTT.

The rearrangement links TRBV4-2 to TRBJ2-5; no reliable D call. Germline V gene sequence: CDR1 LGHNA, CDR2 YNFKEQ. The CDR3 spans 15 residues. V lost 0 bases and J lost 1, with 9 bases in between. The CDR3 reads CASSQDRRPQETQYF. The CDR3 nucleotides are TGTGCCAGCAGCCAAGATAGGCGGCCCCAAGAGACCCAGTACTTC.

CDR3 nucleotides: TGTGCCAGCAGCTTGGGTCCATGGACAGGGGGCTCGGACTATGGCTACACCTTC. Its protein is CASSLGPWTGGSDYGYTF. The chain links TRBV5-7 to TRBJ1-2, with 11 bases that match TRBD1. TRBV5-7 is classed as an ORF, of uncertain function. This CDR3 spans 18 amino acids. With V trimmed by 0 bases and J by 3 bases, 10 bases remained unmatched.

The chain combines TRBV28 with TRBJ1-5, with D possibly TRBD1 on 5 matching bases. Germline V lookup: CDR1 MDHEN, CDR2 SYDVKM. Trimming stripped 2 bases from V and 5 bases from J, with 13 bases between. The CDR3 runs 15 residues. The CDR3, as DNA: TGTGCCAGCAGTTTAATCGGGGGGTCGGATCAGCCCCAGCATTTT. It codes for CASSLIGGSDQPQHF.

The rearrangement joins TRBV30 to TRBJ2-1; 9 positions agree with TRBD1. The CDR3 length is 13 residues. V gave up 7 bases and J gave up 5 bases; unmatched junction bases: 6. Germline CDR1 is GTSNPN and CDR2 is SVGIG (reference sequence). The CDR3 nucleotides are TGTGCCTTCGACAGGGGGGGCCACAATGAGCAGTTCTTC. Encoded protein: CAFDRGGHNEQFF.